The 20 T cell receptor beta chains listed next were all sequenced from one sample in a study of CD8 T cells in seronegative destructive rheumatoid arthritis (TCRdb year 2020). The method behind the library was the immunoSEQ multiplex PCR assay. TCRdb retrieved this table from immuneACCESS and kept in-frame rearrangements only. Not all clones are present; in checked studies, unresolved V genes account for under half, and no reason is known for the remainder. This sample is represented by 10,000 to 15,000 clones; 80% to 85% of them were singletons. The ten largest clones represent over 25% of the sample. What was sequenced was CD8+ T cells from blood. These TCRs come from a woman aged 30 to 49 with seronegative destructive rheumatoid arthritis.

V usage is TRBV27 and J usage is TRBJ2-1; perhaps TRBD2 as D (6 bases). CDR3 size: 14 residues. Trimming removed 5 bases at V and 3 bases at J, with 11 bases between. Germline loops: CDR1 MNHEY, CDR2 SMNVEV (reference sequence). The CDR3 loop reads CASSKGGFYNEQFF. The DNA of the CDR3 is TGTGCCAGCAGTAAGGGAGGCTTCTACAATGAGCAGTTCTTC.

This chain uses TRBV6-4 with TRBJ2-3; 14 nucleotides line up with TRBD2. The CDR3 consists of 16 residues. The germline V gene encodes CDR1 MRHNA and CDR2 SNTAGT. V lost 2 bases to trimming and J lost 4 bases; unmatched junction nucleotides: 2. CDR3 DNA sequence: TGTGCCAGCAGTGACGGGACTAGCGGGGGACCAGATACGCAGTATTTT. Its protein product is CASSDGTSGGPDTQYF.

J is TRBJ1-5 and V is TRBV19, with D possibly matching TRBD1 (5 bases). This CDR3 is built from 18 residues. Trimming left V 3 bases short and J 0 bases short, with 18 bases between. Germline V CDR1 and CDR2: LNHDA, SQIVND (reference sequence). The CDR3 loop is CASSIGAGRKYSNQPQHF. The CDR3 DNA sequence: TGTGCCAGTAGTATCGGGGCTGGGAGGAAATATAGCAATCAGCCCCAGCATTTT.

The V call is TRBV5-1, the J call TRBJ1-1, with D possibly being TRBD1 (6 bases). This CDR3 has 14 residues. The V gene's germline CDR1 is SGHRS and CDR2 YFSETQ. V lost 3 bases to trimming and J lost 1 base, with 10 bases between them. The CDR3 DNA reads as TGCGCCAGCAGCTCCCGAGGGGGGAACACTGAAGCTTTCTTT. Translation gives CASSSRGGNTEAFF.

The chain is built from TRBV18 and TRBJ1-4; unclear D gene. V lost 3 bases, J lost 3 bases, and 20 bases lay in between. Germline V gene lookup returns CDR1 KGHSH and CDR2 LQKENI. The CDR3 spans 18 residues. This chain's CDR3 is CASSPGPDFKTANEKLFF. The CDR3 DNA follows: TGTGCCAGCTCACCGGGTCCTGACTTCAAGACGGCTAATGAAAAACTGTTTTTT.

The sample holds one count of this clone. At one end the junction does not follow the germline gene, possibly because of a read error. As DNA, the CDR3 is TGTGCTAGCAGCCGGGGGACCGGGGAGCTGTTTTTT. Amino acid sequence: CASSRGTGELFF. The J gene is TRBJ2-2, the V gene TRBV7-7; D perhaps matches TRBD2 (6 bases). Germline V gene sequence: CDR1 SSHAT, CDR2 FNYEAQ (reference sequence). This CDR3 is 12 amino acids long.

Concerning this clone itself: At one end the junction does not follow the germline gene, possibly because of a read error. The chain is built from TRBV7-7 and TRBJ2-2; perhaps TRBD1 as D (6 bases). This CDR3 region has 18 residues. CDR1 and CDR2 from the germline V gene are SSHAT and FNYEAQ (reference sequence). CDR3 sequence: CASSLNQQGVANTGELFF. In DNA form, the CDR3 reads TGTGCTAGCAGCTTAAATCAACAGGGAGTCGCGAACACCGGGGAGCTGTTTTTT.

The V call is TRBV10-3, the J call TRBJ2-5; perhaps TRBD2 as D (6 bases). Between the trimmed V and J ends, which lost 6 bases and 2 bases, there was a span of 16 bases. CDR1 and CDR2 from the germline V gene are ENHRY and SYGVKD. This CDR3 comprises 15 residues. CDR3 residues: CAISAGTQYQETQYF. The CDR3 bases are TGTGCCATCAGCGCTGGGACTCAGTATCAAGAGACCCAGTACTTC.

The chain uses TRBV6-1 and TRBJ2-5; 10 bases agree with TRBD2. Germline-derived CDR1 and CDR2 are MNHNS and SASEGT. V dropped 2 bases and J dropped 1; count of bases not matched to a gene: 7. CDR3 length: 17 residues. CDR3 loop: CASSEWLAGARQETQYF. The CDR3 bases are TGTGCCAGCAGTGAATGGCTAGCGGGGGCGCGCCAAGAGACCCAGTACTTC.

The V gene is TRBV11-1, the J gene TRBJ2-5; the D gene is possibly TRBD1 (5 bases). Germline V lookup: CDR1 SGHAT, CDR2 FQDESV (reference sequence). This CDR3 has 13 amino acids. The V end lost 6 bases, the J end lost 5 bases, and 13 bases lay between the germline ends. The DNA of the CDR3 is TGTGCCAGCAGTGGCGGTAGACAGGAGACCCAGTACTTC. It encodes CASSGGRQETQYF.

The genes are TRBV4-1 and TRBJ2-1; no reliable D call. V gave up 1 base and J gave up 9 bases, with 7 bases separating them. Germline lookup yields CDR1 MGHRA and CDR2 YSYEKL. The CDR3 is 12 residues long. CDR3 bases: TGCGCCAGCAGCCAAGTCCCGGTTGAGCAGTTCTTC. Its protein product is CASSQVPVEQFF.

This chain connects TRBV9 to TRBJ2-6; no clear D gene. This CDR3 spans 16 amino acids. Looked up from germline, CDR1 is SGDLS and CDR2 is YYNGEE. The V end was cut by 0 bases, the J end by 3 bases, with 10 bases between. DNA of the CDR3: TGTGCCAGCAGCGTAGCGCGGTCTTATGGGGCCAACGTCCTGACTTTC. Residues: CASSVARSYGANVLTF.

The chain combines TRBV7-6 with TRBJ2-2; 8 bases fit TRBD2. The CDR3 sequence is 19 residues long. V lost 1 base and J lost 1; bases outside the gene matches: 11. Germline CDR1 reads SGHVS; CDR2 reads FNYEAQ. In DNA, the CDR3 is TGTGCCAGCAGCTTAGACCACCCCAGCGGGGGAAAGAACACCGGGGAGCTGTTTTTT. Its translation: CASSLDHPSGGKNTGELFF.

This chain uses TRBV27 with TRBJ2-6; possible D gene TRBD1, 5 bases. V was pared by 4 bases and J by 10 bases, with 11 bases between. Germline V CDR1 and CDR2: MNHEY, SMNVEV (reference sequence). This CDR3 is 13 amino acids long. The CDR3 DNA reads TGTGCCAGCAGTTCAAATCAGGGTAACGTCCTGACTTTC. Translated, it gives CASSSNQGNVLTF.

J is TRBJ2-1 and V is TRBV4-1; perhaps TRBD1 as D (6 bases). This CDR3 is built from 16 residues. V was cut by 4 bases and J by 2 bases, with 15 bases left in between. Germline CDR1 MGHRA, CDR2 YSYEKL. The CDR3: CASSLYQGTAYNEQFF. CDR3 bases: TGCGCCAGCAGCCTATATCAGGGGACGGCCTACAATGAGCAGTTCTTC.

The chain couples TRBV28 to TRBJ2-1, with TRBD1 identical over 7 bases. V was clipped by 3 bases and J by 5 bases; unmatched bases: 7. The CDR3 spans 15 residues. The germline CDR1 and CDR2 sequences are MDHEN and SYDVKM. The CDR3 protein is CASSFLGGSNNEQFF. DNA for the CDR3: TGTGCCAGCAGTTTCTTAGGGGGCTCTAACAATGAGCAGTTCTTC.

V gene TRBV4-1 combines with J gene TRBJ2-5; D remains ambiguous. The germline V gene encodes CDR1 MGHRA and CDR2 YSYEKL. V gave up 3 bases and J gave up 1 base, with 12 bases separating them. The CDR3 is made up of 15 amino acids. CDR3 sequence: CASSHASKSQETQYF. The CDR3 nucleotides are TGCGCCAGCAGCCATGCTTCGAAGAGCCAAGAGACCCAGTACTTC.

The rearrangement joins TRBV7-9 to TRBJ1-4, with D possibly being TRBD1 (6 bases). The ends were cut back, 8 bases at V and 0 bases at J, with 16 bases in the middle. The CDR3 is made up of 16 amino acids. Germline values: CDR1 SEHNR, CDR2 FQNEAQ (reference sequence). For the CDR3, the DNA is TGTGCCAGCTCGGCCGACAGGCCTACAACTAATGAAAAACTGTTTTTT. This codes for CASSADRPTTNEKLFF.

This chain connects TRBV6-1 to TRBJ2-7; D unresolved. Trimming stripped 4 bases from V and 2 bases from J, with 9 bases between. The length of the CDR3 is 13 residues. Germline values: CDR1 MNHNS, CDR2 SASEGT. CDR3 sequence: CASSGLKTYEQYF. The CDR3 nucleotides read TGTGCCAGCAGTGGACTGAAAACCTACGAGCAGTACTTC.

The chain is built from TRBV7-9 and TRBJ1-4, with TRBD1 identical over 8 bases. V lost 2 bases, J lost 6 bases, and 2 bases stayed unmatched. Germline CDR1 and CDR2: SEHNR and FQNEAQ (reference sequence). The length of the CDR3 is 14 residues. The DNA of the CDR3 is TGTGCCAGCAGCTTACAGACAGGGGATGAAAAACTGTTTTTT. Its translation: CASSLQTGDEKLFF.